The 24 T cell receptor beta chains in this list originate from one sample, sequenced in a study of CD8 T cells in ankylosing spondylitis (dated by TCRdb to 2016 to 2017). Library generation was performed with 5' RACE. Sequencing used an Illumina HiSeq 2500. TCRdb reanalyzed the raw reads on its own, using fastp at Q25 for trimming and MiXCR for clone calling, and kept in-frame beta chains. Each entry merges the rows of one CDR3 protein and shows their most common DNA and genes. The sample table holds 7,500 to 10,000 distinct CDR3 sequences, of which around 6% were seen once. Together, the top ten hold roughly 37% of the sample. The sequenced sample was blood, either unsorted or a sorted T cell fraction (not recorded which). Receptors originate from a female donor with ankylosing spondylitis or in good health (not recorded which).

This clonotype was seen many times. The V and J genes are TRBV9 and TRBJ2-1; D remains unclear. CDR1 SGDLS and CDR2 YYNGEE come from the germline V gene. The CDR3 is 15 residues long. V gave up 4 bases and J gave up 6 bases, with 17 bases separating them. CDR3 DNA sequence: TGTGCCAGCAGCCCCCCTCGCGCAGCGCTCAATGAGCAGTTCTTC. Translating it yields CASSPPRAALNEQFF.

The table lists this clonotype with many counts. The rearrangement links TRBV9 to TRBJ2-7, with TRBD1 matching 9 bases. Germline CDR1 SGDLS, CDR2 YYNGEE. V lost 3 bases and J lost 6; bases outside the gene matches: 7. This CDR3 has 14 amino acids. CDR3 amino acids: CASSARTGVGEQYF. CDR3 DNA: TGTGCCAGCAGCGCCCGGACAGGGGTGGGCGAGCAGTACTTC.

Judged by abundance, this clonotype is medium-sized. The chain recombines TRBV9 with TRBJ1-2, with D tentatively TRBD1 (6 bases). The V end lost 0 bases, the J end lost 3 bases, and 15 bases lay between the germline ends. Germline V CDR1 and CDR2: SGDLS, YYNGEE. The CDR3 is 16 amino acids. In DNA, the CDR3 is TGTGCCAGCAGCGTAGGGGGCGGGGGCTCCTACTATGGCTACACCTTC. Translated: CASSVGGGGSYYGYTF. Full variable domain (remainder filled in from reference TRBV9 and TRBJ1-2): DSGVTQTPKHLITATGQRVTLRCSPRSGDLSVYWYQQSLDQGLQFLIQYYNGEERAKGNILERFSAQQFPDLHSELNLSSLELGDSALYFCASSVGGGGSYYGYTFGSGTRLTVV.

This clonotype has at least ten counts. The chain carries TRBV9 and TRBJ2-3, with TRBD2 matching over 8 bases. The CDR3 covers 16 residues. V dropped 4 bases and J dropped 5; count of bases not matched to a gene: 12. Germline-derived CDR1 and CDR2 are SGDLS and YYNGEE. In nucleotides, the CDR3 is TGTGCCAGCAGCCCATCCCTGGCGAGCGGGGGAGATACGCAGTATTTT. Translated: CASSPSLASGGDTQYF. The full variable domain, with the rest looked up from reference TRBV9 and TRBJ2-3, is DSGVTQTPKHLITATGQRVTLRCSPRSGDLSVYWYQQSLDQGLQFLIQYYNGEERAKGNILERFSAQQFPDLHSELNLSSLELGDSALYFCASSPSLASGGDTQYFGPGTRLTVL.

This clonotype showed up many times. The chain has TRBV9 and TRBJ2-1, with 8 bases fitting TRBD2. With V trimmed by 4 bases and J by 8 bases, 14 bases remained unmatched. Germline values: CDR1 SGDLS, CDR2 YYNGEE. The CDR3 covers 16 residues. CDR3 region: CASSPGGAGGFHEQFF. The CDR3 DNA sequence: TGTGCCAGCAGCCCCGGCGGGGCGGGGGGATTTCATGAGCAGTTCTTC.

This clonotype was seen many times. CDR3 in amino acids: CASSEGQGNYEQYF. The CDR3 region has the DNA TGTGCCAGCAGCGAAGGACAGGGAAACTACGAGCAGTACTTC. V usage is TRBV9 and J usage is TRBJ2-7, with 8 positions matching TRBD1. This CDR3 has 14 amino acids. The V gene's germline CDR1 is SGDLS and CDR2 YYNGEE. The J segment lost 3 bases and the V segment lost 3 bases, leaving 5 bases of the junction unmatched.

This clonotype was detected ten times or more. The V gene is TRBV9, the J gene TRBJ2-1, with 9 bases that match TRBD2. Germline CDR1 and CDR2: SGDLS and YYNGEE. Trimming took 4 bases from V and 5 from J; bases not matched to a gene: 7. The CDR3 consists of 15 residues. As DNA, the CDR3 is TGTGCCAGCAGCCCCCTAGCGGGGCCACACAATGAGCAGTTCTTC. Amino acid sequence: CASSPLAGPHNEQFF.

By sample share, this clonotype is medium-sized. The chain has TRBV9 and TRBJ2-3; TRBD1 or TRBD2 may be the D gene (5 bases each). Germline lookup yields CDR1 SGDLS and CDR2 YYNGEE. V lost 0 bases to trimming and J lost 0 bases, with 14 bases between them. There are 17 residues in the CDR3. CDR3: CASSVDGTTLSTDTQYF. As DNA, the CDR3 is TGTGCCAGCAGCGTAGATGGGACCACCCTTAGCACAGATACGCAGTATTTT.

This clonotype is categorized as medium-sized (0.01 to 0.1%). The J gene is TRBJ1-5, the V gene TRBV9; a possible D gene is TRBD1 (5 bases). This CDR3 contains 15 residues. Germline CDR1 SGDLS, CDR2 YYNGEE. Deletions cut 3 bases from V and 2 bases from J, with 12 bases between. CDR3 protein: CASSAGALGNQPQHF. DNA of the CDR3: TGTGCCAGCAGCGCCGGGGCGCTGGGCAATCAGCCCCAGCATTTT.

The genes are TRBV9 and TRBJ2-7; 8 bases map to TRBD1. The CDR3 extends over 14 amino acids. Germline CDR1 SGDLS, CDR2 YYNGEE. With V trimmed by 5 bases and J by 3 bases, 7 bases remained unmatched. The CDR3 spells CASSLGQGRYEQYF. The CDR3 DNA sequence: TGTGCCAGCAGTCTAGGACAGGGTCGCTACGAGCAGTACTTC.

The rearrangement uses TRBV9 and TRBJ2-3, with D perhaps matching TRBD1 or TRBD2 (6 bases each). Trimming shortened V by 8 bases and J by 0 bases, and 16 bases separated the two germline ends. The CDR3 runs 15 residues. From germline, CDR1 is SGDLS and CDR2 YYNGEE. CDR3 residues: CASRRGRGSTDTQYF. The CDR3 DNA sequence: TGTGCCAGTCGACGGGGGCGGGGAAGCACAGATACGCAGTATTTT.

In this sample, this clonotype turned up many times. The CDR3 reads CASSLTWSNQPQHF. CDR3 nucleotides: TGTGCCAGCAGCTTAACGTGGAGCAATCAGCCCCAGCATTTT. The chain is built from TRBV7-3 and TRBJ1-5; D is undetermined. Germline V gives CDR1 SGHTA, CDR2 FQGTGA. V gave up 0 bases and J gave up 1 base, with 4 bases separating them. The CDR3 totals 14 residues. The full variable domain, completed using reference TRBV7-3 and TRBJ1-5, is GAGVSQTPSNKVTEKGKYVELRCDPISGHTALYWYRQSLGQGPEFLIYFQGTGAADDSGLPNDRFFAVRPEGSVSTLKIQRTERGDSAVYLCASSLTWSNQPQHFGDGTRLSIL.

This clonotype was detected many times. The chain is built from TRBV9 and TRBJ1-6, with D perhaps TRBD1 (6 bases). The CDR3 totals 15 residues. Trimming shortened V by 0 bases and J by 7 bases, and 11 bases separated the two germline ends. Per germline, CDR1 SGDLS and CDR2 YYNGEE. As DNA, the CDR3 is TGTGCCAGCAGCGTAGTTGGGGGCGCAAATTCACCCCTCCACTTT. It codes for CASSVVGGANSPLHF.

CDR3 nucleotide sequence: TGTGCCAGCAGCTCGCCCCGGGACTACGAGCAGTACTTC. Translating gives CASSSPRDYEQYF. The J gene is TRBJ2-7, the V gene TRBV9, with D tentatively TRBD2 (5 bases). This CDR3 has 13 amino acids. V dropped 4 bases and J dropped 3 bases, with 11 bases sitting between them. Looked up from germline, CDR1 is SGDLS and CDR2 is YYNGEE.

This clonotype was counted a few times. The J gene is TRBJ2-3, the V gene TRBV9; 8 bases match TRBD2. The CDR3 sequence is 15 residues long. After removal of 4 bases from V and 2 bases from J, the junction contained 6 bases not matched to a gene. Germline values: CDR1 SGDLS, CDR2 YYNGEE. The CDR3 loop reads CASSPREGYTDTQYF. The CDR3 DNA reads TGTGCCAGCAGCCCCCGGGAGGGCTACACAGATACGCAGTATTTT. Complete variable domain (other parts from reference TRBV9 and TRBJ2-3): DSGVTQTPKHLITATGQRVTLRCSPRSGDLSVYWYQQSLDQGLQFLIQYYNGEERAKGNILERFSAQQFPDLHSELNLSSLELGDSALYFCASSPREGYTDTQYFGPGTRLTVL.

This clonotype has more than one count but fewer than ten. The junction shows a germline mismatch at one end, possibly a read error. The chain is built from TRBV20-1 and TRBJ2-1; 14 bases map to TRBD2. The CDR3 has 18 residues. Germline V CDR1 and CDR2: DFQATT, SNEGSKA (reference sequence). The chain's CDR3 is CCALEGLAGVRSYNEQFF. The CDR3, as DNA: TGCTGTGCACTCGAGGGACTAGCGGGAGTTCGATCCTACAATGAGCAGTTCTTC.

This clonotype was recorded at least ten times. The chain couples TRBV9 to TRBJ2-2; the D is unclear. Trimming left V 4 bases short and J 6 bases short, with 13 bases between. This CDR3 region has 14 residues. The germline V gene has CDR1 SGDLS and CDR2 YYNGEE. DNA for the CDR3: TGTGCCAGCAGCCTCGCGGTCCTATCCGGGGAGCTGTTTTTT. This translates into CASSLAVLSGELFF.

This clonotype is medium-sized by share. V usage is TRBV9 and J usage is TRBJ1-1; D is unresolved. CDR1 and CDR2 (germline): SGDLS, YYNGEE. Trimming took off 0 bases at V and 5 bases at J, with 14 bases between the two ends. This CDR3 is built from 15 residues. CDR3 in amino acids: CASSVVSGSGTEAFF. The DNA of the CDR3 is TGTGCCAGCAGCGTAGTTTCGGGGTCTGGGACTGAAGCTTTCTTT.

This clonotype was counted only a few times. The chain couples TRBV9 to TRBJ2-1; 7 bases agree with TRBD2. Germline CDR1 SGDLS, CDR2 YYNGEE. The CDR3 has 17 residues. The junction had 6 bases not matched to a gene; V was cut back by 0 bases and J by 0 bases. The CDR3 nucleotides are TGTGCCAGCAGCGTAGGGGGAGCGGGGAGCTCCTACAATGAGCAGTTCTTC. Translated, it gives CASSVGGAGSSYNEQFF.

This clonotype was found many times. The rearrangement joins TRBV9 to TRBJ1-3; D remains unclear. CDR3 size: 17 residues. V lost 4 bases, J lost 4 bases, and 21 bases lay in between. Germline-derived CDR1 and CDR2 are SGDLS and YYNGEE. CDR3 loop: CASSLTEGMVAGNTIYF. The CDR3 DNA reads TGTGCCAGCAGCCTCACCGAGGGAATGGTAGCAGGAAACACCATATATTTT.

This clonotype was counted many times. The J gene is TRBJ2-1, the V gene TRBV9; TRBD2 aligns across 10 bases. Trimming removed 3 bases from V and 10 bases from J; junction bases left unmatched: 19. This CDR3 comprises 18 residues. The germline gives CDR1 SGDLS, CDR2 YYNGEE. CDR3 bases: TGTGCCAGCAGCGCGAGACCCTCTAGCGGGAGCCCTCAGAGGGAGCAGTTCTTC. Its translation is CASSARPSSGSPQREQFF. The variable domain in full, completed from reference TRBV9 and TRBJ2-1, reads DSGVTQTPKHLITATGQRVTLRCSPRSGDLSVYWYQQSLDQGLQFLIQYYNGEERAKGNILERFSAQQFPDLHSELNLSSLELGDSALYFCASSARPSSGSPQREQFFGPGTRLTVL.

This clonotype occurred many times. The rearrangement uses TRBV9 and TRBJ2-3, with 7 bases matching TRBD2. The ends lost 0 bases at V and 2 bases at J; junction bases unmatched: 3. There are 15 residues in the CDR3. Germline V lookup: CDR1 SGDLS, CDR2 YYNGEE. The CDR3 DNA sequence: TGTGCCAGCAGCGTAGACGGGAGGATCACAGATACGCAGTATTTT. Residues: CASSVDGRITDTQYF.

In this sample, this clonotype turned up many times. The chain has TRBV9 and TRBJ2-1, with 9 bases matching TRBD2. The CDR3 consists of 15 residues. Per the germline V gene, CDR1 is SGDLS and CDR2 is YYNGEE. V lost 4 bases, J lost 10 bases, and 12 bases stayed unmatched. CDR3 nucleotides: TGTGCCAGCAGCCCTGAAAGTGCGGGGGGGCGAGAGCAGTTCTTC. It is translated as CASSPESAGGREQFF. Filled out from reference TRBV9 and TRBJ2-1, the complete variable domain reads DSGVTQTPKHLITATGQRVTLRCSPRSGDLSVYWYQQSLDQGLQFLIQYYNGEERAKGNILERFSAQQFPDLHSELNLSSLELGDSALYFCASSPESAGGREQFFGPGTRLTVL.

This clonotype was observed many times. V usage is TRBV9 and J usage is TRBJ2-1, with 7 bases lining up with TRBD1. This CDR3 contains 14 residues. Germline CDR1 SGDLS, CDR2 YYNGEE. After removal of 4 bases from V and 5 bases from J, the junction contained 6 bases not matched to a gene. CDR3 sequence reads: CASSPRDRNNEQFF. The DNA for the CDR3 is TGTGCCAGCAGCCCCCGGGACAGAAACAATGAGCAGTTCTTC.